The 21 T cell receptor beta chains in this list originate from one sample, sequenced in a study of blood T cell repertoires in COVID-19. The data were produced by immunoSEQ multiplex PCR, yet TCRdb's version contains in-frame clones alone and is incomplete. The sample lists 300,000 to 450,000 clones; 70% to 90% were seen once. The source material was peripheral blood. These receptors all stem from a young woman with COVID-19, enrolled during active disease.

The rearrangement joins TRBV11-3 to TRBJ2-5; no definite D call. From germline, CDR1 is SGHNT and CDR2 YENEEA. Trimming took off 5 bases at V and 0 bases at J, with 10 bases between the two ends. The CDR3 extends over 14 amino acids. CDR3 coding DNA: TGTGCCAGCAGCCCTTCGCGGAACCAAGAGACCCAGTACTTC. This codes for CASSPSRNQETQYF.

CDR3 amino acids: CASSLLLRGTGGGETQYF. In DNA, the CDR3 is TGTGCCAGCAGCCTCCTCCTGAGGGGTACAGGGGGAGGAGAGACCCAGTACTTC. The rearrangement uses TRBV4-2 and TRBJ2-5; 8 nucleotides line up with TRBD1. CDR3 length: 18 residues. Germline CDR1 and CDR2: LGHNA and YNFKEQ. The junction had 17 bases not matched to a gene; V was cut back by 4 bases and J by 4 bases.

The chain is built from TRBV6-4 and TRBJ2-1, with TRBD2 identical over 11 bases. Germline V lookup: CDR1 MRHNA, CDR2 SNTAGT. The length of the CDR3 is 16 residues. V dropped 3 bases and J dropped 5; count of bases not matched to a gene: 6. Here the CDR3 DNA reads TGTGCCAGCAGTGAGGCCGGGACTAGCGGAAACAATGAGCAGTTCTTC. Residues: CASSEAGTSGNNEQFF.

This chain connects TRBV12-5 to TRBJ1-1; no clear D. Germline CDR1 is LGHNT and CDR2 is FRNRAP. The CDR3 runs 11 residues. V was trimmed by 5 bases and J by 5 bases, leaving 6 bases between them. This chain's CDR3 is CASGIGTEAFF. The CDR3 DNA reads TGTGCTAGTGGTATCGGTACTGAAGCTTTCTTT.

V gene TRBV29-1 combines with J gene TRBJ1-1; D possibly corresponds to TRBD1 (5 bases). The CDR3 length is 14 residues. The germline CDR1 and CDR2 sequences are SQVTM and ANQGSEA. V was cut by 4 bases and J by 3 bases, with 15 bases left in between. CDR3 loop: CSVADRLSYTEAFF. The DNA for the CDR3 is TGCAGCGTTGCTGACAGACTGTCCTACACTGAAGCTTTCTTT. Looking up the rest from reference TRBV29-1 and TRBJ1-1 gives the full variable domain: SAVISQKPSRDICQRGTSLTIQCQVDSQVTMMFWYRQQPGQSLTLIATANQGSEATYESGFVIDKFPISRPNLTFSTLTVSNMSPEDSSIYLCSVADRLSYTEAFFGQGTRLTVV.

This rearrangement joins TRBV19 to TRBJ2-2, with 7 bases that match TRBD2. The CDR3 has 16 amino acids. The V gene end was trimmed by 5 bases and the J gene end by 5 bases; junction bases not matched to a gene: 11. Looked up from germline, CDR1 is LNHDA and CDR2 is SQIVND (reference sequence). The CDR3 region has the DNA TGTGCCAGTAGTGTCATCTTCCGGGAGGATACCGGGGAGCTGTTTTTT. It encodes CASSVIFREDTGELFF.

The rearrangement uses TRBV6-2 or TRBV6-3 and TRBJ2-1, with 11 bases identical to TRBD2. The V segment lost 6 bases and the J segment 3 bases; nucleotides outside the gene matches: 7. This CDR3 has 16 residues. CDR1 and CDR2 from the germline V gene are MNHEY and SVGEGT. CDR3 sequence (DNA): TGTGCCAGCAGCGGGCTAGCGGGGGGCCGCTACAATGAGCAGTTCTTC. Encoded protein: CASSGLAGGRYNEQFF.

A word on this clone: A read error may account for a junction end that differs from germline. The V gene is TRBV11-2, the J gene TRBJ1-3; D gene uncertain. Germline CDR1 and CDR2: SGHAT and FQNNGV. The CDR3 extends over 15 amino acids. Written as DNA, the CDR3 is TGTGCCAGCAGCCTAGACGGGGTTTCTGGAAACACCATATATTTT. It yields the protein CASSLDGVSGNTIYF.

The chain has TRBV6-5 and TRBJ2-5; 7 bases are a match to TRBD1. V lost 4 bases, J lost 6 bases, and 5 bases stayed unmatched. This CDR3 contains 13 residues. Germline loops: CDR1 MNHEY, CDR2 SVGAGI. CDR3 region: CASSLMDRQTQYF. The CDR3 DNA follows: TGTGCCAGCAGTTTGATGGACAGGCAGACCCAGTACTTC.

The V and J genes are TRBV9 and TRBJ2-3, with 7 bases that match TRBD1. The length of the CDR3 is 15 residues. The germline CDR1 and CDR2 sequences are SGDLS and YYNGEE. V was pared by 4 bases and J by 4 bases, with 9 bases of the junction left unmatched. CDR3 sequence reads: CASSLRQGGSDTQYF. DNA of the CDR3: TGTGCCAGCAGCCTCCGACAGGGCGGGTCAGATACGCAGTATTTT.

The chain uses TRBV7-8 and TRBJ1-2, with TRBD1 matching 7 bases. The CDR3 totals 14 residues. Germline trimming cut 4 bases from V and 10 bases from J; bases unmatched to any gene: 12. The germline V gene has CDR1 SGHVS and CDR2 FQNEAQ. CDR3 in DNA: TGTGCCAGCAGCTCCCCGACGACAGGGACTCTCTACACCTTC. Translating gives CASSSPTTGTLYTF.

The chain joins TRBV30 to TRBJ1-6; 8 nucleotides line up with TRBD1. Germline values: CDR1 GTSNPN, CDR2 SVGIG (reference sequence). This CDR3 comprises 15 residues. V trimming: 5 bases; J trimming: 9 bases; junction bases outside the gene matches: 12. CDR3 nucleotide sequence: TGTGCCTGGGCACCGCCGGACAGGGTCGGTTCACCCCTCCACTTT. Translation: CAWAPPDRVGSPLHF.

The chain links TRBV3-1 (or the pseudogene TRBV3-2) to TRBJ2-1; D is uncertain. Germline lookup yields CDR1 LGHDT and CDR2 YNNKEL (reference sequence). The CDR3 runs to 12 residues. The V end was cut by 1 base, the J end by 9 bases, with 7 bases between. The CDR3 sequence is CASSQVASEQFF. The CDR3 DNA reads as TGTGCCAGCAGCCAAGTGGCTAGTGAGCAGTTCTTC.

With respect to this clone: A junction boundary mismatches the germline segment, possibly from a read error. The chain employs TRBV27 and TRBJ2-5; no reliable D call. The CDR3 consists of 14 residues. The germline gives CDR1 MNHEY, CDR2 SMNVEV (reference sequence). This chain's CDR3 is CANSPAGGGETQYF. The CDR3 region has the DNA TGTGCCAACAGTCCTGCTGGTGGCGGCGAGACCCAGTACTTC.

The chain employs TRBV7-2 and TRBJ2-3; possible D gene TRBD2, 7 bases. This CDR3 has 15 amino acids. The V gene lost 2 bases and the J gene lost 6 bases, with 15 bases spanning the gap. Germline values: CDR1 SGHTA, CDR2 FQGNSA. This CDR3 is CASSLSGGALDTQYF. The CDR3 DNA reads TGTGCCAGCAGCTTATCTGGGGGGGCACTGGATACGCAGTATTTT.

This clone was counted once. The chain joins TRBV5-3 to TRBJ1-2, with a tentative D call TRBD1 (5 bases). TRBV5-3 is known as an ORF, though its function is uncertain. V was cut by 1 base and J by 3 bases, with 10 bases left in between. The CDR3 sequence is 14 residues long. This chain's CDR3 is CARSLQGLHYGYTF. DNA of the CDR3: TGTGCCAGAAGCTTGCAGGGCCTTCACTATGGCTACACCTTC.

The chain recombines TRBV10-1 with TRBJ2-3; D perhaps matches TRBD2 (6 bases). The CDR3 spans 14 residues. V lost 3 bases, J lost 4 bases, and 11 bases lay in between. Germline V gene data show CDR1 as WNHNN and CDR2 as SYGVQD (reference sequence). CDR3 protein: CASSDGGNADTQYF. The CDR3 nucleotides are TGCGCCAGCAGTGACGGCGGGAATGCAGATACGCAGTATTTT.

V and J are TRBV10-3 and TRBJ1-6; D ambiguous. CDR1 ENHRY and CDR2 SYGVKD come from the germline V gene. Deletions cut 0 bases from V and 14 bases from J, with 14 bases between. The CDR3 is 14 residues long. CDR3 region: CAISESREIYSLHF. The CDR3 DNA reads TGTGCCATCAGTGAGTCGAGAGAGATCTACTCCCTCCACTTT.

This sequence joins TRBV15 and TRBJ2-7, with a possible D match to TRBD1 (6 bases). The CDR3 extends over 16 amino acids. The V and J ends lost 5 bases and 0 bases respectively, with 17 bases between them. Per germline, CDR1 LNHNV and CDR2 YYDKDF (reference sequence). The CDR3 reads CATSATDSRSSYEQYV. CDR3 coding DNA: TGTGCCACCAGCGCCACGGACAGTAGGAGCTCCTACGAGCAGTACGTC.

The V and J genes are TRBV2 and TRBJ2-1, with a weak D call TRBD2 (6 bases). The germline CDR1 and CDR2 sequences are SNHLY and FYNNEI. V dropped 3 bases and J dropped 4 bases, with 13 bases sitting between them. The CDR3 length is 15 residues. The DNA of the CDR3 is TGTGCCAGCAGTGAGTCGGGGGTTCGGTACAATGAGCAGTTCTTC. Its translation is CASSESGVRYNEQFF.

CDR3 sequence reads: CASSLNVGEAFF. The CDR3 nucleotides read TGTGCCAGCAGTTTAAACGTCGGGGAAGCTTTCTTT. The chain combines TRBV12-3 or TRBV12-4 with TRBJ1-1; D gene unclear. The V gene lost 2 bases and the J gene lost 8 bases, with 9 bases spanning the gap. The CDR3 extends over 12 amino acids.